These 29 T cell receptor beta chains were all obtained from the same sample, sequenced in a study of control samples from healthy donors and cancer patients (dated by TCRdb to the early 2020s). Libraries were made using the immunoSEQ multiplex PCR assay. TCRdb carries this immuneACCESS record with in-frame sequences only. Its versions omit some clonotypes, under half of them owing to an unresolved V gene in the studies checked, with the rest unexplained. This sample comprises about 100,000 clones, about 92% of them detected only once. About 8.8% of the sample lies in the top ten. The sequenced sample consisted of blood. Every receptor here comes from a young man in good health.

The chain is built from TRBV7-9 and TRBJ2-1, with 12 bases aligning to TRBD2. The CDR3 runs to 16 residues. The ends lost 4 bases at V and 7 bases at J; junction bases unmatched: 8. CDR1 and CDR2 (germline): SEHNR, FQNEAQ (reference sequence). DNA for the CDR3: TGTGCCAGCAGCTCCACTAGCGGGAGGCTTGGGAATGAGCAGTTCTTC. Protein sequence: CASSSTSGRLGNEQFF.

The chain employs TRBV6-6 and TRBJ1-1; D uncertain. Trimming removed 6 bases at V and 1 base at J, with 3 bases between. Germline V gene sequence: CDR1 MNHNY, CDR2 SVGAGI (reference sequence). The CDR3 runs 11 residues. In DNA form, the CDR3 reads TGTGCCAGCAGCAAGAACACTGAAGCTTTCTTT. This gives the protein CASSKNTEAFF.

This chain connects TRBV2 to TRBJ1-2, with D possibly matching TRBD1 (5 bases). V was shortened by 7 bases and J by 4 bases, with 22 bases between the two germline ends. The length of the CDR3 is 16 residues. The germline V gene encodes CDR1 SNHLY and CDR2 FYNNEI. CDR3 sequence reads: CASTEVGNGGAYGYTF. The CDR3 coding sequence is TGTGCCAGCACGGAAGTAGGTAACGGAGGGGCCTATGGCTACACCTTC.

The chain is built from TRBV18 and TRBJ1-5; TRBD1 is a possible D gene (6 bases). V gave up 2 bases and J gave up 2 bases, with 7 bases separating them. From germline, CDR1 is KGHSH and CDR2 LQKENI. The CDR3 sequence is 14 residues long. The CDR3 nucleotides read TGTGCCAGCTCACCAGGGGGCGGCAATCAGCCCCAGCATTTT. Encoded protein: CASSPGGGNQPQHF.

The genes are TRBV20-1 and TRBJ2-3; no reliable D call. CDR1 DFQATT and CDR2 SNEGSKA come from the germline V gene (reference sequence). This CDR3 contains 10 residues. Trimming pared 8 bases from V and 6 bases from J, leaving 9 bases between. Here the CDR3 DNA reads TGCAGTTCTCCCTCGGATACGCAGTATTTT. It is translated as CSSPSDTQYF.

The rearrangement uses TRBV24-1 and TRBJ2-2, with 10 nucleotides matching TRBD1. Trimming removed 4 bases from V and 8 bases from J; junction bases left unmatched: 9. Germline V gene data show CDR1 as KGHDR and CDR2 as SFDVKD. This CDR3 is built from 16 residues. CDR3 in DNA: TGTGCCACCAGTGAATCCGGGACAGGGGCCGGAGGGGAGCTGTTTTTT. Residues: CATSESGTGAGGELFF.

The chain recombines TRBV6-5 with TRBJ1-1; no clear D. Germline V gene sequence: CDR1 MNHEY, CDR2 SVGAGI. Trimming removed 6 bases from V and 6 bases from J, with 8 bases in between. The CDR3 has 11 residues. The chain's CDR3 is CASRPGPEAFF. CDR3 DNA: TGTGCCAGCAGGCCGGGTCCTGAAGCTTTCTTT.

The chain combines TRBV20-1 with TRBJ2-3, with 7 positions matching TRBD2. This CDR3 is 15 amino acids long. The trim removed 3 bases at V and 4 bases at J, leaving 10 bases unmatched. From germline, CDR1 is DFQATT and CDR2 SNEGSKA (reference sequence). The CDR3 reads CSASTRRTSADTQYF. The CDR3 DNA follows: TGCAGTGCTAGTACTCGCAGGACTAGTGCAGATACGCAGTATTTT.

The chain employs TRBV28 and TRBJ1-2, with D hard to call. Per germline, CDR1 MDHEN and CDR2 SYDVKM. The CDR3 runs 15 residues. V gave up 6 bases and J gave up 0 bases, with 14 bases separating them. CDR3 in amino acids: CASSPAAVANYGYTF. CDR3 in DNA: TGTGCCAGCAGCCCAGCTGCGGTGGCTAACTATGGCTACACCTTC.

The chain couples TRBV9 to TRBJ1-2; D is possibly TRBD1 (5 bases). The length of the CDR3 is 13 residues. Trimming pared 0 bases from V and 6 bases from J, leaving 9 bases between. Germline V gene data show CDR1 as SGDLS and CDR2 as YYNGEE. CDR3 protein: CASSVDSGNGYTF. The CDR3 nucleotides are TGTGCCAGCAGCGTAGACTCAGGGAATGGCTACACCTTC. The variable domain in full, with the rest retrieved from reference TRBV9 and TRBJ1-2, is DSGVTQTPKHLITATGQRVTLRCSPRSGDLSVYWYQQSLDQGLQFLIQYYNGEERAKGNILERFSAQQFPDLHSELNLSSLELGDSALYFCASSVDSGNGYTFGSGTRLTVV.

The chain carries TRBV5-6 and TRBJ2-3; 7 bases map to TRBD1. The CDR3 runs 17 residues. V trimming: 3 bases; J trimming: 0 bases; junction bases outside the gene matches: 10. Germline lookup yields CDR1 SGHDT and CDR2 YYEEEE. In nucleotides, the CDR3 is TGTGCCAGCAGCTCGATAAACAGGGGTCTGAGCACAGATACGCAGTATTTT. It yields the protein CASSSINRGLSTDTQYF. The complete variable domain, with remaining parts taken from reference TRBV5-6 and TRBJ2-3, reads DAGVTQSPTHLIKTRGQQVTLRCSPKSGHDTVSWYQQALGQGPQFIFQYYEEEERQRGNFPDRFSGHQFPNYSSELNVNALLLGDSALYLCASSSINRGLSTDTQYFGPGTRLTVL.

The rearrangement links TRBV11-2 to TRBJ1-3; D uncertain. CDR1 is SGHAT, CDR2 FQNNGV, per germline. The ends were cut back, 1 base at V and 2 bases at J, with 9 bases in the middle. There are 15 residues in the CDR3. CDR3 bases: TGTGCCAGCAGCTTAGGAGGAGGGCCTGGAAACACCATATATTTT. As protein: CASSLGGGPGNTIYF.

The rearrangement links TRBV7-9 to TRBJ1-6; D unclear. CDR3 length: 13 amino acids. From germline, CDR1 is SEHNR and CDR2 FQNEAQ (reference sequence). The V and J ends lost 1 base and 4 bases respectively, with 2 bases between them. Here the CDR3 reads CASSLGYNSPLHF. CDR3 in DNA: TGTGCCAGCAGCTTAGGGTATAATTCACCCCTCCACTTT.

The rearrangement joins TRBV10-3 to TRBJ2-2; either TRBD1 or TRBD2 may fit D (5 bases each). Trimming took off 0 bases at V and 4 bases at J, with 9 bases between the two ends. Germline CDR1 is ENHRY and CDR2 is SYGVKD. This CDR3 comprises 15 residues. CDR3 residues: CAISESQGPTGELFF. The CDR3 DNA is TGTGCCATCAGTGAGTCCCAGGGACCCACCGGGGAGCTGTTTTTT.

This chain uses TRBV6-6 with TRBJ2-1; TRBD2 might be the D (5 bases). Germline V lookup: CDR1 MNHNY, CDR2 SVGAGI (reference sequence). The CDR3 consists of 13 residues. Trimming cost V 5 bases and J 7 bases, with 12 bases left between them. CDR3 nucleotides: TGTGCCAGCAGTGACGGGGTTCGGAATGAGCAGTTCTTC. This translates into CASSDGVRNEQFF.

The chain has TRBV30 and TRBJ1-5; D unresolved. The CDR3 has 13 residues. The V gene's germline CDR1 is GTSNPN and CDR2 SVGIG (reference sequence). V lost 2 bases, J lost 0 bases, and 5 bases lay in between. CDR3 amino acids: CAWSRSSNQPQHF. The CDR3 DNA reads TGTGCCTGGAGTCGGAGTAGCAATCAGCCCCAGCATTTT. Filled out from reference TRBV30 and TRBJ1-5, the complete variable domain reads SQTIHQWPATLVQPVGSPLSLECTVEGTSNPNLYWYRQAAGRGLQLLFYSVGIGQISSEVPQNLSASRPQDRQFILSSKKLLLSDSGFYLCAWSRSSNQPQHFGDGTRLSIL.

This chain connects TRBV9 to TRBJ2-2, with 9 bases lining up with TRBD1. The V and J ends lost 0 bases and 2 bases, in that order; junction bases with no gene match: 5. Per germline, CDR1 SGDLS and CDR2 YYNGEE. The CDR3 loop spans 17 amino acids. The CDR3 protein is CASSVDSDRGNTGELFF. CDR3 sequence (DNA): TGTGCCAGCAGCGTAGACTCGGACAGGGGAAACACCGGGGAGCTGTTTTTT. Combining the CDR3 with reference TRBV9 and TRBJ2-2 gives the whole variable domain DSGVTQTPKHLITATGQRVTLRCSPRSGDLSVYWYQQSLDQGLQFLIQYYNGEERAKGNILERFSAQQFPDLHSELNLSSLELGDSALYFCASSVDSDRGNTGELFFGEGSRLTVL.

This chain links TRBV7-2 with TRBJ1-5, with a possible D match to TRBD1 (5 bases). The V gene lost 1 base and the J gene lost 6 bases, with 13 bases spanning the gap. The CDR3 extends over 15 amino acids. The germline gives CDR1 SGHTA, CDR2 FQGNSA. This chain's CDR3 is CASSLDGGKGQPQHF. CDR3 coding DNA: TGTGCCAGCAGCTTAGACGGGGGAAAGGGTCAGCCCCAGCATTTT.

This clone was counted only a few times. The chain uses TRBV7-6 and TRBJ2-7; D is perhaps TRBD2 (6 bases). This CDR3 is built from 15 residues. V shed 1 base and J shed 6 bases, with 16 bases lying between them. Germline V lookup: CDR1 SGHVS, CDR2 FNYEAQ. The CDR3 here is CASSLDRDFSFEQYF. The CDR3 nucleotides read TGTGCCAGCAGCTTAGATAGGGACTTCTCATTCGAGCAGTACTTC.

The CDR3 reads CASSRGRNSYEQYF. The CDR3 bases are TGTGCCAGCTCGCGGGGACGGAACTCCTACGAGCAGTACTTC. The rearrangement uses TRBV18 and TRBJ2-7; possibly TRBD2 for D (6 bases). Germline V gene sequence: CDR1 KGHSH, CDR2 LQKENI. The CDR3 is made up of 14 amino acids. Between the trimmed V and J ends, which lost 6 bases and 0 bases, there was a span of 12 bases. Full variable domain (rest looked up from reference TRBV18 and TRBJ2-7): NAGVMQNPRHLVRRRGQEARLRCSPMKGHSHVYWYRQLPEEGLKFMVYLQKENIIDESGMPKERFSAEFPKEGPSILRIQQVVRGDSAAYFCASSRGRNSYEQYFGPGTRLTVT.

The chain recombines TRBV18 with TRBJ1-1; TRBD1 might be the D (5 bases). The CDR3 loop spans 12 amino acids. Germline assignment: CDR1 KGHSH and CDR2 LQKENI. The germline V and J ends were trimmed by 1 base and 7 bases, with 7 bases remaining between them. Here the CDR3 reads CASSPRDGEAFF. CDR3 nucleotides: TGTGCCAGCTCACCACGGGACGGTGAAGCTTTCTTT.

The CDR3, as DNA: TGTGCCAGCAGCAGGGGACTAGCGGGAACCGGGGAGCTGTTTTTT. This gives the protein CASSRGLAGTGELFF. The chain has TRBV7-9 and TRBJ2-2, with 13 nucleotides matching TRBD2. V trimming: 5 bases; J trimming: 5 bases; junction bases outside the gene matches: 2. In germline, CDR1 is SEHNR, CDR2 FQNEAQ (reference sequence). The length of the CDR3 is 15 residues.

The V call is TRBV5-1, the J call TRBJ1-1, with 8 bases lining up with TRBD1. Trimming cost V 4 bases and J 3 bases; bases outside gene matches: 5. CDR1 and CDR2 from the germline V gene are SGHRS and YFSETQ. The length of the CDR3 is 14 residues. CDR3 sequence (DNA): TGCGCCAGCAGCCCCAGGGGGCTCGACACTGAAGCTTTCTTT. It encodes CASSPRGLDTEAFF.

This chain links TRBV5-6 with TRBJ2-3; no clear D gene. Trimming stripped 6 bases from V and 5 bases from J, with 22 bases between. The CDR3 runs to 16 residues. Germline V gives CDR1 SGHDT, CDR2 YYEEEE. In DNA, the CDR3 is TGTGCCAGCACGCCCCTTGGAGACCCCCCTGGAGATACGCAGTATTTT. Translated: CASTPLGDPPGDTQYF.

This clone was detected only once. The chain couples TRBV24-1 to TRBJ2-3, with D hard to call. The CDR3 spans 15 residues. V gave up 2 bases and J gave up 0 bases, with 8 bases separating them. The germline gives CDR1 KGHDR, CDR2 SFDVKD. CDR3 coding DNA: TGTGCCACCAGTGATTCGAGCACCAGCACAGATACGCAGTATTTT. This gives the protein CATSDSSTSTDTQYF.

The rearrangement joins TRBV5-6 to TRBJ1-2, with TRBD1 matching 9 bases. Germline CDR1 and CDR2: SGHDT and YYEEEE. The ends lost 6 bases at V and 1 base at J; junction bases unmatched: 4. The CDR3 spans 14 residues. CDR3 sequence (DNA): TGTGCCAGCATCGGGACAGGGCTTAACTATGGCTACACCTTC. The encoded protein is CASIGTGLNYGYTF.

The chain links TRBV9 to TRBJ1-4, with TRBD1 as a possible D gene (6 bases). The CDR3 has 14 residues. Germline V gene data show CDR1 as SGDLS and CDR2 as YYNGEE. V was pared by 0 bases and J by 8 bases, with 11 bases between. The CDR3: CASSVGSGDEKLFF. The CDR3, as DNA: TGTGCCAGCAGCGTAGGGTCAGGGGACGAAAAACTGTTTTTT.

The rearrangement links TRBV2 to TRBJ2-6, with no clear D. Trimming took off 9 bases at V and 0 bases at J, with 15 bases between the two ends. The CDR3 has 16 amino acids. CDR1 and CDR2 from the germline V gene are SNHLY and FYNNEI. CDR3 in amino acids: CARSDPLGSGANVLTF. The DNA for the CDR3 is TGTGCCAGATCAGACCCCCTAGGCTCTGGGGCCAACGTCCTGACTTTC.

The chain employs TRBV13 and TRBJ1-1; TRBD1 is a possible D gene (6 bases). Germline CDR1 reads PRHDT; CDR2 reads FYEKMQ (reference sequence). CDR3 length equals 16 residues. V lost 4 bases and J lost 3, with 18 bases in between. The DNA of the CDR3 is TGTGCCAGCAGCTCCGCTTGGGGGGGCGCAGACACTGAAGCTTTCTTT. It translates to CASSSAWGGADTEAFF.